The rows below give T cell receptor beta chains drawn from one sample of a study of control samples from healthy donors and cancer patients. The protocol was immunoSEQ multiplex PCR, while the TCRdb copy is restricted to in-frame clones and leaves out a portion. The sample shows around 94,000 clones, 92% of them seen only once. The sample taken for sequencing was blood. The receptors originated from a woman younger than 35 in good health. CDR3s include the opening cysteine and the closing phenylalanine or tryptophan. Size tells how often a clone was seen (once, few, many) or the class of an expanded clone, and some rows leave it out.

V | size | CDR3
TRBV27 | . | CASRQEGANYGYTF
TRBV5-1 | . | CASSLLESGNTIYF
TRBV3-1/TRBV3-2 | few | CASTTTPMNTEAFF
TRBV10-2 | once | CASRPNGGTGYTF
TRBV6-1 | few | CASSEDWTGAEQFF
TRBV5-5 | . | CASSLGIGDRGNQPQHF
TRBV6-5 | . | CASIPGLAYYNEQFF
TRBV28 | . | CASSLPLLANYGYTF
TRBV7-2 | . | CASSIHSSGSYGYTF
TRBV13 | once | CASSTGPTSGSPLHF
TRBV28 | . | CASSLSAGGSYEQYF
TRBV15 | . | CATQEQGRPYNEQFF
TRBV20-1 | . | CSASTGSREFF
TRBV19 | . | CASSFAETQYF
TRBV12-5 | . | CASGLVDTGPSSTDTQYF
TRBV19 | . | CASSFFFGTEGQETQYF
TRBV5-1 | . | CASSLRGRALLDEQYF
TRBV7-3 | . | CASSRASRDTHSGANVLTF
TRBV4-3 | . | CASSQDRYTEAFF
TRBV28 | . | CASSLWVGIYSNQPQHF
TRBV4-3 | . | CASSRRQGSTGELFF
TRBV7-2 | . | CASSLPGQARNSPLHF